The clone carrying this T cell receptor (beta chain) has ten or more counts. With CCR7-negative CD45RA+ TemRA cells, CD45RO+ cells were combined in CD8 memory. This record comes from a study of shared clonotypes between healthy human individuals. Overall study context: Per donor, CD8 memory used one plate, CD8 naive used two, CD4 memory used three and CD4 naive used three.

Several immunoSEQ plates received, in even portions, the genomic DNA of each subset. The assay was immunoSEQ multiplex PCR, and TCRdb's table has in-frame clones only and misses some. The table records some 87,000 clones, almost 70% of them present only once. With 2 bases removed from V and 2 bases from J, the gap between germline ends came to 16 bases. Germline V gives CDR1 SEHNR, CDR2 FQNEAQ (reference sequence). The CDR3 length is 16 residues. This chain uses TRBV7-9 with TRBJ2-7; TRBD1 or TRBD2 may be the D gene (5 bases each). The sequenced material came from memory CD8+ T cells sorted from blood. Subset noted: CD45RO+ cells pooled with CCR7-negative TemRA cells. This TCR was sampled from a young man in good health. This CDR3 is CASSLPLWDRTYEQYF. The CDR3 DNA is TGTGCCAGCAGCTTACCCCTGTGGGACCGGACCTACGAGCAGTACTTC.